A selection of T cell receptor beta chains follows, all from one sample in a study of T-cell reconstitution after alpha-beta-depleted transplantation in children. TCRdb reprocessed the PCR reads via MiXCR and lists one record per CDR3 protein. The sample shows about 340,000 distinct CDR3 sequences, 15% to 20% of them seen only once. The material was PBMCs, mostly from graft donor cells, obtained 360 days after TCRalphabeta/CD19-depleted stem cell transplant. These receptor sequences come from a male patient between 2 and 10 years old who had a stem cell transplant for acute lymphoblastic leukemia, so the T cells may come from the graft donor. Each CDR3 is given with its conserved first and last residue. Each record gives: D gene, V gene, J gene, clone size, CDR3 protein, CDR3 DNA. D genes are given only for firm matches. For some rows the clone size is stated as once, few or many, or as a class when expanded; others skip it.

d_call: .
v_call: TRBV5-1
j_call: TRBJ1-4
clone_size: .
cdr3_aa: CASSPTIGGAGEKLFF
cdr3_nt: TGCGCCAGCAGCCCCACGATCGGGGGCGCTGGGGAAAAACTGTTTTTT

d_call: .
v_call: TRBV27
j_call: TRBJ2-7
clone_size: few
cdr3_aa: CASSLSALAQYEQYF
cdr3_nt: TGTGCCAGCAGTTTATCCGCCCTAGCCCAATACGAGCAGTACTTC

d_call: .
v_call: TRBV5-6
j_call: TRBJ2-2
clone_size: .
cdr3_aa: CASSGIEEGPNTGELFF
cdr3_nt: TGTGCCAGCAGCGGGATAGAGGAAGGCCCGAACACCGGGGAGCTGTTTTTT

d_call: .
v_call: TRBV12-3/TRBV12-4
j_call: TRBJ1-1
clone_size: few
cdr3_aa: CASSLNPLGLRNTEAFF
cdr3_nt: TGTGCCAGCAGTTTAAACCCCCTAGGGCTGCGGAACACTGAAGCTTTCTTT

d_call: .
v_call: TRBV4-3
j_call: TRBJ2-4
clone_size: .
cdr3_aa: CASSQDSGGIQYF
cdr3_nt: TGCGCCAGCAGCCAAGATTCAGGGGGGATTCAGTACTTC

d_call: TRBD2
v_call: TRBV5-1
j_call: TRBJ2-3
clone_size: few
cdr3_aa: CASSIQKRTGLAGGYYTDTQYF
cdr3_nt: TGCGCCAGCAGCATCCAAAAACGCACAGGACTAGCGGGCGGGTACTACACAGATACGCAGTATTTT

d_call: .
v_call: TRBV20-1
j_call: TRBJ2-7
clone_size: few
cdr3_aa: CSAAVFGSVYEQYF
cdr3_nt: TGCAGTGCAGCCGTCTTTGGAAGCGTCTACGAGCAGTACTTC

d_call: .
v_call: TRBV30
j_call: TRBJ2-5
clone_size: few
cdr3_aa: CAWTLGGTQYF
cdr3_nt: TGTGCCTGGACCTTAGGGGGGACCCAGTACTTC

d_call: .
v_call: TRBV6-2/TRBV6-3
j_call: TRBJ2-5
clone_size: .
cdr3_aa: CASSSSGGVRETQYF
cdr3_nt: TGTGCCAGCAGCTCATCGGGCGGGGTACGAGAGACCCAGTACTTC

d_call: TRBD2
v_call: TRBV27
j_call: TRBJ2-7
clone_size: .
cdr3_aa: CASSLSGGGLTEQYF
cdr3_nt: TGTGCCAGCAGTTTATCTGGGGGGGGGTTAACTGAGCAGTACTTC

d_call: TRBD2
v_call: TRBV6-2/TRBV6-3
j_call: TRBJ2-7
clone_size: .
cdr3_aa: CASSRLAGLSYEQYF
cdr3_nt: TGTGCCAGCAGTCGACTAGCGGGGTTATCCTACGAGCAGTACTTC

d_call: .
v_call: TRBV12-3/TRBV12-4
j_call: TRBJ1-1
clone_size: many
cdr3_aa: CASSGLRNTEAFF
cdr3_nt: TGTGCCAGCAGTGGACTGAGGAACACTGAAGCTTTCTTT

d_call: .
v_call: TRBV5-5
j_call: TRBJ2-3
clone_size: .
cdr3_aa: CASSSGGLVTDTQYF
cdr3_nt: TGTGCCAGCAGCTCGGGTGGTTTGGTCACAGATACGCAGTATTTT

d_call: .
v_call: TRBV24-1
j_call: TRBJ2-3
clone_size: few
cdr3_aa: CATSDRRTDTDTQYF
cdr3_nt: TGTGCCACCAGTGATCGACGGACAGACACAGATACGCAGTATTTT

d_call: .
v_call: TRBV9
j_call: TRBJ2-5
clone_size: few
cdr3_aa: CASSAEGVAQYF
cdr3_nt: TGTGCCAGCAGCGCAGAGGGGGTGGCCCAGTACTTC

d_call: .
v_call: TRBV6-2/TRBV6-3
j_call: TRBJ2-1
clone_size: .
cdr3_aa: CASSYEEISWESYNEQFF
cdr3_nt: TGTGCCAGCAGTTACGAGGAAATTAGTTGGGAATCCTACAATGAGCAGTTCTTC

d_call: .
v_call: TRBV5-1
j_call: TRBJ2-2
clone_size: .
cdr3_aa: CASSPPGAGTGELFF
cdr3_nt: TGCGCCAGCAGCCCCCCGGGGGCCGGCACCGGGGAGCTGTTTTTT

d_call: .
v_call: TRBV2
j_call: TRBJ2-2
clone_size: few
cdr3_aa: CASRGNTELFF
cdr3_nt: TGTGCCAGCAGGGGTAATACGGAGCTGTTTTTT

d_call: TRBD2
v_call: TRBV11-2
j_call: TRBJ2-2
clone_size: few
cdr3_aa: CASSLLVAGGPVGGELFF
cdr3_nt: TGTGCCAGCAGCTTATTAGTGGCGGGAGGGCCTGTCGGCGGGGAGCTGTTTTTT

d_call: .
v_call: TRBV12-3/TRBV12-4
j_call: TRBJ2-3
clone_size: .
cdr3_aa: CASSSVLNLARSFSGDTQYF
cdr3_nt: TGTGCCAGCAGTTCAGTACTAAACTTAGCGCGCAGCTTTTCAGGGGATACGCAGTATTTT

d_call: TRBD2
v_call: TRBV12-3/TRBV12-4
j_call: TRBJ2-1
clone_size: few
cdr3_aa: CASIPTGTNPYNEQFF
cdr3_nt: TGTGCCAGCATCCCGACCGGGACTAACCCATACAATGAGCAGTTCTTC

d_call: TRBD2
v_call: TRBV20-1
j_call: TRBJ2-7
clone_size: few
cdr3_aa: CSARDRDSGHGPYEQYF
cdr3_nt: TGCAGTGCTAGAGATCGGGATAGCGGGCACGGTCCCTACGAGCAGTACTTC

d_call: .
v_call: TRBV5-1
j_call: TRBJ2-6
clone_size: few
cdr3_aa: CASSLAPGANVLTF
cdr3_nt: TGCGCCAGCAGCTTGGCACCTGGGGCCAACGTCCTGACTTTC

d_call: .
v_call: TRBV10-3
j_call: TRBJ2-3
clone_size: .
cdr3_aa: CAISLPSRLLKGTDTQYF
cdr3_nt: TGTGCCATCAGTCTACCTTCTCGACTCCTAAAAGGGACAGATACGCAGTATTTT

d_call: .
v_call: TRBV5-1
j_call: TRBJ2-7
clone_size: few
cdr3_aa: CASSLGQAQGNEQYF
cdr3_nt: TGCGCCAGCAGCCTGGGGCAGGCCCAGGGGAACGAGCAGTACTTC

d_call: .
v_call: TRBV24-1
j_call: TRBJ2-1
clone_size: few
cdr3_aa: CATSVPGTDEQFF
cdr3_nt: TGTGCCACCAGCGTTCCAGGGACGGATGAGCAGTTCTTC

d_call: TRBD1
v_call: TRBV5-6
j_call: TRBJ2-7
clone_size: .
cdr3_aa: CASSLNGDSTYEQYF
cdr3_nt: TGTGCCAGCAGCTTGAATGGGGACAGTACCTACGAGCAGTACTTC

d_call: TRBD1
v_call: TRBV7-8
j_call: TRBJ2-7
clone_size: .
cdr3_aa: CASSIDRVYYEQYF
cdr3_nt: TGTGCCAGCAGCATAGACAGGGTTTACTACGAGCAGTACTTC

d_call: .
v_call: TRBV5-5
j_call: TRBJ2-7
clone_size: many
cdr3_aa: CASSLNGYEQYF
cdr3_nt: TGTGCCAGCAGCTTGAATGGGTACGAGCAGTACTTC

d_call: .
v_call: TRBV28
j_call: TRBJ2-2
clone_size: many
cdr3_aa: CASRPGTILTGELFF
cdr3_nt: TGTGCCAGCAGGCCCGGGACAATCCTCACCGGGGAGCTGTTTTTT

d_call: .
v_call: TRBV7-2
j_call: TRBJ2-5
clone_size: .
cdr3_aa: CASSLVTHAETQYF
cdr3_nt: TGTGCCAGCAGCTTAGTTACACACGCGGAGACCCAGTACTTC

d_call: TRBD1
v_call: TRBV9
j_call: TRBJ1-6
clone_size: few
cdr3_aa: CASSVGAVDRGHYNSPLHF
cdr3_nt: TGTGCCAGCAGCGTAGGCGCGGTGGACAGGGGGCATTATAATTCACCCCTCCACTTT

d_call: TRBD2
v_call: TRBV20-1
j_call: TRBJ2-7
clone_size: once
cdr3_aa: CSASSGPYEQYF
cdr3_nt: TGCAGTGCTTCTAGCGGGCCCTACGAGCAGTACTTC

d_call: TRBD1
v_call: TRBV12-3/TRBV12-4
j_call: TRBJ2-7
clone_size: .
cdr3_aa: CASSFEYRGLGETYEQYF
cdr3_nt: TGTGCCAGCAGTTTCGAGTACAGGGGCCTCGGGGAGACCTACGAGCAGTACTTC

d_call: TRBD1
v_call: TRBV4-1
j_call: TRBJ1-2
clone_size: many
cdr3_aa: CASSQVGQGRYYGYTF
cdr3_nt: TGCGCCAGCAGCCAAGTCGGACAGGGGCGGTACTATGGCTACACCTTC

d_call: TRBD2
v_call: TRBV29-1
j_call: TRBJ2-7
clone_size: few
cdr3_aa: CSVRASGSYEQYF
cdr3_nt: TGCAGCGTTCGGGCTAGCGGATCCTACGAGCAGTACTTC

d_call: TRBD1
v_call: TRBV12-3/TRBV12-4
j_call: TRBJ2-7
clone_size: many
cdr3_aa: CASSLALVADRGLPSF
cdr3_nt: TGTGCCAGCAGTTTAGCGTTAGTTGCGGACAGGGGCCTACCCTCCTTC

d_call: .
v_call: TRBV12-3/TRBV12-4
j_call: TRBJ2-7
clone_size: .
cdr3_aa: CASSFRQEEQYF
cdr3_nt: TGTGCCAGCAGTTTCAGACAGGAAGAGCAGTACTTC

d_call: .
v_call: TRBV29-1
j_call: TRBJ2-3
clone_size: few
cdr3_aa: CSVDPGDTQYF
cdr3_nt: TGCAGCGTTGACCCCGGGGATACGCAGTATTTT

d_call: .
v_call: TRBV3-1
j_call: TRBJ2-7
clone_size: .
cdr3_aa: CASSPLMCGNSYEQYF
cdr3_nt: TGTGCCAGCAGCCCTTTAATGTGCGGGAACTCGTACGAGCAGTACTTC

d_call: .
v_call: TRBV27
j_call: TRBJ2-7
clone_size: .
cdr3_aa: CASTRGMYSYEQYF
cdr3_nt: TGTGCCAGCACGAGGGGGATGTACTCCTACGAGCAGTACTTC

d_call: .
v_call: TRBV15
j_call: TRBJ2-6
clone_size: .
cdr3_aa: CATRVAGRISGANVLTF
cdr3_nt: TGTGCCACCCGTGTCGCAGGCAGGATCTCTGGGGCCAACGTCCTGACTTTC

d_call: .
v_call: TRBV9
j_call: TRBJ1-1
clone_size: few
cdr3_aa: CASSGRGSMDGSEAFF
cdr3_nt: TGTGCCAGCAGCGGTCGGGGGTCCATGGACGGATCTGAAGCTTTCTTT

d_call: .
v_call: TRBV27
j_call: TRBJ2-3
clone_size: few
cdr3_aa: CASSLGPLADTQYF
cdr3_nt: TGTGCCAGCAGTTTAGGTCCCCTAGCCGATACGCAGTATTTT